The 21 T cell receptor beta chains reported below all come from one sample, sequenced in a study of T cell responses to AZD1222 COVID-19 vaccine. Sequenced by immunoSEQ multiplex PCR; TCRdb stores in-frame clones only, minus some. The sample shows 130,000 or so clones, approximately 85% of them seen only once. This specimen consisted of peripheral blood, obtained on day 0 of AZD1222 vaccination. These TCRs come from an adult in good health.

The chain has TRBV11-1 and TRBJ2-7; D is tentatively TRBD1 or TRBD2 (6 bases each). This CDR3 region has 16 residues. Germline values: CDR1 SGHAT, CDR2 FQDESV (reference sequence). With 5 bases removed from V and 4 bases from J, the gap between germline ends came to 21 bases. This chain's CDR3 is CASSPRTADGGYEQYF. The CDR3 DNA follows: TGTGCCAGCAGCCCGCGGACAGCGGACGGAGGGTACGAGCAGTACTTC.

The chain uses TRBV7-8 and TRBJ2-2; 8 bases line up with TRBD2. Losses at the gene ends were 1 base for V and 7 bases for J; bases not matched to a gene: 17. The germline V gene has CDR1 SGHVS and CDR2 FQNEAQ. CDR3 length equals 19 residues. Here the CDR3 DNA reads TGTGCCAGCAGCTTAGTTCAGGGGTCCGGGACTAGGCGCAGCGGGGAGCTGTTTTTT. Its translation: CASSLVQGSGTRRSGELFF.

This sequence joins TRBV12-3 or TRBV12-4 and TRBJ1-5, with 10 bases aligning to TRBD1. The CDR3 is made up of 13 amino acids. Unmatched junction bases numbered 6, after V lost 6 bases and J lost 10 bases. Written as DNA, the CDR3 is TGTGCCAGCAGAGTGGGACAGGGGAATCCCCAGCATTTT. Its translation is CASRVGQGNPQHF.

The chain links TRBV28 to TRBJ2-7; D is possibly TRBD1 or TRBD2 (7 bases each). Germline values: CDR1 MDHEN, CDR2 SYDVKM. The CDR3 contains 15 residues. Trimming removed 3 bases at V and 3 bases at J, with 15 bases between. This chain's CDR3 is CASSFSQGGFYEQYF. CDR3 nucleotide sequence: TGTGCCAGCAGTTTCTCGCAGGGGGGGTTCTACGAGCAGTACTTC. The full variable domain, with the rest looked up from reference TRBV28 and TRBJ2-7, is DVKVTQSSRYLVKRTGEKVFLECVQDMDHENMFWYRQDPGLGLRLIYFSYDVKMKEKGDIPEGYSVSREKKERFSLILESASTNQTSMYLCASSFSQGGFYEQYFGPGTRLTVT.

Points on this clone: This may arise from a read error, as a much more abundant clone is one base away. This same CDR3 is encoded by further DNA sequences in the sample. The chain couples TRBV7-8 to TRBJ1-1; perhaps TRBD1 as D (5 bases). The germline gives CDR1 SGHVS, CDR2 FQNEAQ. The CDR3 covers 13 residues. Trimming took off 3 bases at V and 1 base at J, with 6 bases between the two ends. The CDR3 loop is CASSFQGNTEAFF. In DNA form, the CDR3 reads TGTGCCAGCAGCTTCCAGGGGAACACTGAAGCTTTCTTT.

The rearrangement links TRBV2 to TRBJ2-7; D possibly uses TRBD1 or TRBD2 (5 bases each). This CDR3 has 14 residues. The ends were cut back, 4 bases at V and 9 bases at J, with 19 bases in the middle. CDR1 and CDR2 from the germline V gene are SNHLY and FYNNEI. The DNA for the CDR3 is TGTGCCAGCAGTGCGTTTTACCAGGGAGCTGTGCAGTACTTC. Its translation is CASSAFYQGAVQYF.

The V and J genes are TRBV6-5 and TRBJ1-1; D might be TRBD1 (5 bases). V dropped 0 bases and J dropped 0 bases, with 8 bases sitting between them. The CDR3 has 15 amino acids. Germline values: CDR1 MNHEY, CDR2 SVGAGI. This CDR3 reads CASSYSAGLNTEAFF. The DNA for the CDR3 is TGTGCCAGCAGTTACTCGGCAGGGCTGAACACTGAAGCTTTCTTT.

J is TRBJ2-2 and V is TRBV19; weak D call: TRBD1 (6 bases). This CDR3 is 15 amino acids long. Germline CDR1 LNHDA, CDR2 SQIVND (reference sequence). V lost 5 bases and J 1 base, leaving 11 bases between the germline ends. CDR3 amino acids: CASSDPGQNTGELFF. The CDR3 nucleotides read TGTGCCAGTAGTGACCCGGGACAGAACACCGGGGAGCTGTTTTTT.

This chain joins TRBV14 and TRBJ1-2; possible D gene TRBD1, 5 bases. Looked up from germline, CDR1 is SGHDN and CDR2 is FVKESK. The CDR3 sequence is 13 residues long. Trimming took 4 bases from V and 3 from J, leaving 9 bases between them. CDR3 bases: TGTGCCAGCAGCCCAGGGACGGACTATGGCTACACCTTC. This codes for CASSPGTDYGYTF.

The CDR3 coding sequence is TGTGCCACCCAGGGGGTCAATCAGCCCCAGCATTTT. It yields the protein CATQGVNQPQHF. The V gene is TRBV24-1, the J gene TRBJ1-5; 7 bases map to TRBD1. This CDR3 has 12 residues. Trimming cost V 9 bases and J 3 bases; bases outside gene matches: 1. Per the germline V gene, CDR1 is KGHDR and CDR2 is SFDVKD.

This chain uses TRBV13 with TRBJ2-4, with TRBD2 matching over 8 bases. The length of the CDR3 is 20 residues. The V gene's germline CDR1 is PRHDT and CDR2 FYEKMQ (reference sequence). J gave up 2 bases and V 3 bases, and 18 bases lay outside the gene matches. Here the CDR3 DNA reads TGTGCCAGCAGCTTTTCATCCCTAACGGGGGGGCCTAGAACCAAAAACATTCAGTACTTC. Translated, it gives CASSFSSLTGGPRTKNIQYF.

This chain joins TRBV5-4 and TRBJ2-7, with 13 nucleotides matching TRBD2. This CDR3 has 15 residues. The germline gives CDR1 SGHNT, CDR2 YYREEE (reference sequence). Germline trimming cut 4 bases from V and 6 bases from J; bases unmatched to any gene: 7. DNA of the CDR3: TGTGCCAGCAGCCTGTGGACTAGCGGGAGCGGCGAGCAGTACTTC. Its translation is CASSLWTSGSGEQYF. The full variable domain, completed using reference TRBV5-4 and TRBJ2-7, is ETGVTQSPTHLIKTRGQQVTLRCSSQSGHNTVSWYQQALGQGPQFIFQYYREEENGRGNFPPRFSGLQFPNYSSELNVNALELDDSALYLCASSLWTSGSGEQYFGPGTRLTVT.

The chain uses TRBV29-1 and TRBJ2-2, with TRBD2 matching 7 bases. V lost 1 base, J lost 5 bases, and 7 bases stayed unmatched. This CDR3 is built from 15 residues. Germline-derived CDR1 and CDR2 are SQVTM and ANQGSEA. CDR3 region: CSVEASGGWTGELFF. DNA for the CDR3: TGCAGCGTTGAAGCCTCGGGGGGTTGGACCGGGGAGCTGTTTTTT.

The chain recombines TRBV18 with TRBJ2-1; a weak D match, TRBD2 (6 bases). The CDR3 has 15 residues. Trimming shortened V by 3 bases and J by 7 bases, and 16 bases separated the two germline ends. The germline V gene encodes CDR1 KGHSH and CDR2 LQKENI. The CDR3, as DNA: TGTGCCAGCTCACCCCGGAGGGGTGACGTAAATGAGCAGTTCTTC. This translates into CASSPRRGDVNEQFF.

This sequence joins TRBV19 and TRBJ1-6, with a tentative D call TRBD1 (5 bases). Per the germline V gene, CDR1 is LNHDA and CDR2 is SQIVND (reference sequence). V lost 3 bases to trimming and J lost 14 bases, with 11 bases between them. The CDR3 has 12 residues. DNA of the CDR3: TGTGCCAGTAGTATGGGGGTGAGGGCCCTCCACTTT. Its translation is CASSMGVRALHF.

V usage is TRBV7-8 and J usage is TRBJ2-7; possible D gene TRBD1, 5 bases. Trimming removed 5 bases from V and 0 bases from J, with 14 bases in between. The CDR3 covers 15 residues. Germline CDR1 and CDR2: SGHVS and FQNEAQ. The CDR3 coding sequence is TGTGCCAGCAGCCATCGCAGGGTTAGCTCCTACGAGCAGTACTTC. The encoded protein is CASSHRRVSSYEQYF. Full variable domain (rest looked up from reference TRBV7-8 and TRBJ2-7): GAGVSQSPRYKVAKRGQDVALRCDPISGHVSLFWYQQALGQGPEFLTYFQNEAQLDKSGLPSDRFFAERPEGSVSTLKIQRTQQEDSAVYLCASSHRRVSSYEQYFGPGTRLTVT.

This sequence joins TRBV5-4 and TRBJ1-2; D possibly corresponds to TRBD1 (5 bases). The germline V and J ends were trimmed by 0 bases and 3 bases, with 6 bases remaining between them. This CDR3 region has 13 residues. Germline CDR1 is SGHNT and CDR2 is YYREEE (reference sequence). CDR3 protein: CASSLGGDYGYTF. CDR3 DNA: TGTGCCAGCAGCTTGGGAGGGGACTATGGCTACACCTTC.

The chain is built from TRBV28 and TRBJ1-1, with TRBD1 as a possible D gene (5 bases). Between the trimmed V and J ends, which lost 5 bases and 0 bases, there was a span of 16 bases. The germline V gene encodes CDR1 MDHEN and CDR2 SYDVKM. The CDR3 extends over 16 amino acids. The CDR3 region is CASSIEAGPLNTEAFF. In DNA form, the CDR3 reads TGTGCCAGCAGTATCGAGGCAGGGCCATTGAACACTGAAGCTTTCTTT.

V is TRBV6-2 or TRBV6-3 and J is TRBJ2-1; D gene uncertain. This CDR3 is built from 13 residues. The germline V gene encodes CDR1 MNHEY and CDR2 SVGEGT. V gave up 2 bases and J gave up 15 bases, with 17 bases separating them. The CDR3 reads CASSYRSPPAGFF. CDR3 DNA sequence: TGTGCCAGCAGTTACAGGTCGCCCCCAGCAGGGTTCTTC.

This clone appeared a few times. V gene TRBV4-1 combines with J gene TRBJ2-2; 9 nucleotides agree with TRBD2. J was trimmed by 5 bases and V by 4 bases; bases with no gene match: 5. This CDR3 region has 15 residues. Germline V gene sequence: CDR1 MGHRA, CDR2 YSYEKL. The CDR3 region is CASSRSGGGTGELFF. The DNA for the CDR3 is TGCGCCAGCAGCCGTAGCGGGGGAGGGACCGGGGAGCTGTTTTTT.

The chain recombines TRBV5-1 with TRBJ1-2; D not certain. CDR1 is SGHRS and CDR2 is YFSETQ in the germline V gene. Trimming cost V 0 bases and J 8 bases, with 8 bases left between them. This CDR3 is built from 12 residues. The CDR3: CASSLGSNGYTF. The CDR3 coding sequence is TGCGCCAGCAGCTTGGGCTCAAACGGCTACACCTTC.